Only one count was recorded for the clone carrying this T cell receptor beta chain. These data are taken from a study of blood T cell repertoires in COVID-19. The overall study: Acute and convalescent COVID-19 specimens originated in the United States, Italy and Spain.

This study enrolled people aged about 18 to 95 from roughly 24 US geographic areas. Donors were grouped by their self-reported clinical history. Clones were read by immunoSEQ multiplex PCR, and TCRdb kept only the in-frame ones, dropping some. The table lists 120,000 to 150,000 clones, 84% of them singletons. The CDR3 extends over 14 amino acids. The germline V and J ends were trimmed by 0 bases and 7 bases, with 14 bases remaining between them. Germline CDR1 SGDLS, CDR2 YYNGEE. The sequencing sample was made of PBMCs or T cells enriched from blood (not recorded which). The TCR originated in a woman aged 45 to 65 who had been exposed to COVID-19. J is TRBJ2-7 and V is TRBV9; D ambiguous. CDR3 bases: TGTGCCAGCAGCGTAGCTACAGAGCACGCGGAGCAGTACTTC. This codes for CASSVATEHAEQYF.